The 5 T cell receptor beta chains presented below share a single source sample, sequenced in a study of cytomegalovirus exposure and HLA in healthy donors. The PCR used 60 Vbeta and 13 Jbeta primers. TCRdb's copy holds only in-frame clones and misses some; the assay was immunoSEQ multiplex PCR. This sample yields around 97,000 clones, of which under 85% are seen a single time; under 4.5% belongs to the top ten. The sequencing input was PBMCs. These receptors originate from a man aged 50 to 60 in good health and CMV-seropositive.

This rearrangement joins TRBV30 to TRBJ2-6; TRBD1 aligns across 8 bases. Germline loops: CDR1 GTSNPN, CDR2 SVGIG (reference sequence). CDR3 length: 19 amino acids. J was trimmed by 0 bases and V by 1 base; bases with no gene match: 11. The CDR3, as DNA: TGTGCCTGGAGTGGAAGCTCCCGGACAGGGAGCTCTGGGGCCAACGTCCTGACTTTC. Its protein product is CAWSGSSRTGSSGANVLTF.

The chain links TRBV6-1 to TRBJ2-1; perhaps TRBD2 as D (6 bases). Germline-derived CDR1 and CDR2 are MNHNS and SASEGT. This CDR3 comprises 15 residues. The V gene lost 1 base and the J gene lost 3 bases, with 10 bases spanning the gap. CDR3 sequence: CASSEVTSVYNEQFF. As DNA, the CDR3 is TGTGCCAGCAGTGAAGTGACTAGTGTCTACAATGAGCAGTTCTTC.

The V gene is TRBV2, the J gene TRBJ2-1; 10 positions agree with TRBD2. The length of the CDR3 is 15 residues. The germline V gene has CDR1 SNHLY and CDR2 FYNNEI. V lost 4 bases and J lost 9; bases outside the gene matches: 9. The CDR3 DNA reads TGTGCCAGCAGTGCGACTAGCGGGTCGGGAGGTGAGCAGTTCTTC. This codes for CASSATSGSGGEQFF.

V is TRBV29-1 and J is TRBJ2-7, with D possibly matching TRBD1 (8 bases). The germline V and J ends were trimmed by 3 bases and 6 bases, with 18 bases remaining between them. Germline loops: CDR1 SQVTM, CDR2 ANQGSEA. CDR3 length equals 14 residues. This CDR3 reads CSVDVQGGLVEQYF. In DNA, the CDR3 is TGCAGCGTTGATGTACAGGGGGGGCTAGTCGAGCAGTACTTC.

The chain recombines TRBV6-1 with TRBJ1-1; D call uncertain. V lost 5 bases and J 1 base, leaving 14 bases between the germline ends. CDR1 MNHNS and CDR2 SASEGT come from the germline V gene. The CDR3 has 15 amino acids. As DNA, the CDR3 is TGTGCCAGCAGTCCAGCCGGGAAGGAGAACACTGAAGCTTTCTTT. It codes for CASSPAGKENTEAFF.